The 12 T cell receptor beta chains below all came from one sample that was sequenced in a study of cytotoxic CD8 clonotypes in ibrutinib-treated CLL. This table comes from immunoSEQ multiplex PCR, and its TCRdb copy is limited to in-frame clones, with some not included. Of about 330,000 clones listed, around 66% are singletons. The sequenced sample was PBMCs, obtained after 36 months of ibrutinib treatment. These receptors were collected from a human donor with chronic lymphocytic leukemia.

The chain joins TRBV11-1 to TRBJ1-1, with D unresolved. The CDR3 consists of 15 residues. The germline V gene encodes CDR1 SGHAT and CDR2 FQDESV (reference sequence). V was clipped by 5 bases and J by 2 bases, with 15 bases between them. CDR3 in amino acids: CASSLLPAANTEAFF. As DNA, the CDR3 is TGTGCCAGCAGCCTTCTACCCGCAGCTAACACTGAAGCTTTCTTT.

This clone was seen only once. J is TRBJ2-3 and V is TRBV25-1, with 7 bases aligning to TRBD2. Germline V gives CDR1 MGHDK, CDR2 SYGVNS. CDR3 size: 17 residues. V lost 3 bases to trimming and J lost 2 bases; unmatched junction nucleotides: 11. The CDR3 DNA follows: TGTGCCAGCAGTGACTTTCCCGGCGGGAGCTTCACAGATACGCAGTATTTT. Translation gives CASSDFPGGSFTDTQYF. Based on the CDR3 plus reference TRBV25-1 and TRBJ2-3, the full variable domain is EADIYQTPRYLVIGTGKKITLECSQTMGHDKMYWYQQDPGMELHLIHYSYGVNSTEKGDLSSESTVSRIRTEHFPLTLESARPSHTSQYLCASSDFPGGSFTDTQYFGPGTRLTVL.

The chain combines TRBV4-1 with TRBJ2-7; 9 bases match TRBD1. The CDR3 runs 15 residues. The trim removed 2 bases at V and 3 bases at J, leaving 5 bases unmatched. Germline V gene data show CDR1 as MGHRA and CDR2 as YSYEKL. CDR3 residues: CASSQSWTGDYEQYF. CDR3 DNA: TGCGCCAGCAGCCAATCATGGACAGGGGACTACGAGCAGTACTTC.

V is TRBV25-1 and J is TRBJ1-2, with TRBD1 matching 9 bases. In germline, CDR1 is MGHDK, CDR2 SYGVNS. CDR3 size: 16 residues. Trimming at V came to 8 bases and at J to 4 bases, leaving 14 bases not matched to a gene. DNA of the CDR3: TGTGCCAGCGGTCCGTCCGCGGGACAGGGACCCTATGGCTACACCTTC. Protein sequence: CASGPSAGQGPYGYTF.

The chain couples TRBV27 to TRBJ1-3, with D unclear. This CDR3 comprises 15 residues. V was pared by 3 bases and J by 7 bases, with 16 bases between. The germline CDR1 and CDR2 sequences are MNHEY and SMNVEV (reference sequence). CDR3 in DNA: TGTGCCAGCAGTTTTCACAACAGTAACTGGAACACCATATATTTT. Protein sequence: CASSFHNSNWNTIYF.

This clone was found a few times. The chain employs TRBV7-6 and TRBJ1-5; a possible D gene is TRBD1 (5 bases). This CDR3 region has 15 residues. V was pared by 1 base and J by 3 bases, with 10 bases between. The V gene's germline CDR1 is SGHVS and CDR2 FNYEAQ. The CDR3 here is CASSLEQGFNQPQHF. The CDR3, as DNA: TGTGCCAGCAGCTTAGAGCAGGGATTCAATCAGCCCCAGCATTTT. The full variable domain, completed using reference TRBV7-6 and TRBJ1-5, is GAGVSQSPRYKVTKRGQDVALRCDPISGHVSLYWYRQALGQGPEFLTYFNYEAQQDKSGLPNDRFSAERPEGSISTLTIQRTEQRDSAMYRCASSLEQGFNQPQHFGDGTRLSIL.

This clone was observed a few times. The chain uses TRBV2 and TRBJ1-4, with D hard to call. Germline CDR1 SNHLY, CDR2 FYNNEI. The CDR3 is made up of 14 amino acids. V lost 3 bases and J 8 bases, leaving 13 bases between the germline ends. CDR3 protein: CASSERSSGEKLFF. The CDR3 DNA sequence: TGTGCCAGCAGTGAGCGGTCTAGCGGCGAAAAACTGTTTTTT. The full variable domain, rest sourced from reference TRBV2 and TRBJ1-4, is EPEVTQTPSHQVTQMGQEVILRCVPISNHLYFYWYRQILGQKVEFLVSFYNNEISEKSEIFDDQFSVERPDGSNFTLKIRSTKLEDSAMYFCASSERSSGEKLFFGSGTQLSVL.

This clone was picked up a small number of times. DNA of the CDR3: TGTGCCAGCGGGACAGGGGCGAACACTGAAGCTTTCTTT. It specifies CASGTGANTEAFF. The chain employs TRBV7-3 and TRBJ1-1; 10 bases match TRBD1. Trimming at V came to 8 bases and at J to 1 base, leaving 1 base not matched to a gene. Germline V gene sequence: CDR1 SGHTA, CDR2 FQGTGA. The CDR3 spans 13 residues.

The gene calls are TRBV29-1 and TRBJ1-2, with a tentative D call TRBD1 (5 bases). V lost 2 bases and J 5 bases, leaving 12 bases between the germline ends. The length of the CDR3 is 13 residues. Germline loops: CDR1 SQVTM, CDR2 ANQGSEA. CDR3 sequence: CSVELGRIYGYTF. CDR3 sequence (DNA): TGCAGCGTTGAACTGGGACGAATATATGGCTACACCTTC.

This chain uses TRBV18 with TRBJ2-3, with D perhaps TRBD1 (6 bases). Between the trimmed V and J ends, which lost 1 base and 1 base, there was a span of 12 bases. From germline, CDR1 is KGHSH and CDR2 LQKENI. This CDR3 has 16 amino acids. The CDR3 region is CASSPRGGTGTDTQYF. In DNA form, the CDR3 reads TGTGCCAGCTCACCACGAGGGGGAACTGGCACAGATACGCAGTATTTT.

The chain uses TRBV9 and TRBJ2-3, with D uncertain. The CDR3 length is 14 residues. The germline CDR1 and CDR2 sequences are SGDLS and YYNGEE. Trimming took off 0 bases at V and 2 bases at J, with 7 bases between the two ends. The CDR3 nucleotides are TGTGCCAGCAGCGTAGTCCAGAACACAGATACGCAGTATTTT. It encodes CASSVVQNTDTQYF.

The chain is built from TRBV5-4 and TRBJ2-7; 10 positions match TRBD1. The V and J ends lost 4 bases and 2 bases, in that order; junction bases with no gene match: 9. Germline CDR1 is SGHNT and CDR2 is YYREEE (reference sequence). The CDR3 sequence is 16 residues long. Here the CDR3 DNA reads TGTGCCAGCAGCCCGAGGTCGGACAGGGGGACCTACGAGCAGTACTTC. Translating it yields CASSPRSDRGTYEQYF.